This entry lists 30 T cell receptor beta chains sequenced from one sample in a study of blood T cell repertoires in COVID-19. Sequencing was performed with immunoSEQ multiplex PCR; in TCRdb, only in-frame clones are kept and a portion is missing. The sample shows approximately 100,000 clones, 70% to 90% of them seen only once. The source material was peripheral blood. All receptors come from a man aged 50 or older in a cohort sampled during active COVID-19.

This clone has just one count. The J gene is TRBJ2-7, the V gene TRBV6-5, with 10 bases matching TRBD2. The germline V gene encodes CDR1 MNHEY and CDR2 SVGAGI. V lost 6 bases to trimming and J lost 3 bases; unmatched junction nucleotides: 2. The CDR3 consists of 13 residues. CDR3 loop: CASRRTSGYEQYF. CDR3 sequence (DNA): TGTGCCAGCAGGCGGACTAGCGGCTACGAGCAGTACTTC.

V usage is TRBV5-4 and J usage is TRBJ2-1; 8 bases match TRBD2. This CDR3 spans 15 amino acids. After removal of 2 bases from V and 4 bases from J, the junction contained 5 bases not matched to a gene. Germline V lookup: CDR1 SGHNT, CDR2 YYREEE (reference sequence). Here the CDR3 reads CASSLPGGQYNEQFF. The DNA of the CDR3 is TGTGCCAGCAGCTTACCGGGGGGGCAGTACAATGAGCAGTTCTTC.

The CDR3 nucleotides are TGCGCCAGCGGCGGACTAGCGGGTCGGGGTGAGCAGTTCTTC. Encoded protein: CASGGLAGRGEQFF. The J gene is TRBJ2-1, the V gene TRBV10-2; 11 bases agree with TRBD2. The CDR3 extends over 14 amino acids. The germline V gene encodes CDR1 WSHSY and CDR2 SAAADI. V lost 8 bases to trimming and J lost 9 bases; unmatched junction nucleotides: 9.

The V call is TRBV7-6, the J call TRBJ2-6, with D possibly being TRBD1 (5 bases). Trimming took 5 bases from V and 3 from J, leaving 17 bases between them. Germline CDR1 reads SGHVS; CDR2 reads FNYEAQ. This CDR3 contains 17 residues. The CDR3: CASSPSWGSVGANVLTF. CDR3 sequence (DNA): TGTGCCAGCAGCCCCAGTTGGGGCTCTGTTGGGGCCAACGTCCTGACTTTC.

The rearrangement uses TRBV6-6 and TRBJ2-6; D remains unclear. This CDR3 has 15 amino acids. Germline loops: CDR1 MNHNY, CDR2 SVGAGI (reference sequence). The V and J ends lost 6 bases and 2 bases respectively, with 11 bases between them. The CDR3 DNA is TGTGCCAGCAGCTTTGACACCCCTGGGGCCAACGTCCTGACTTTC. This encodes CASSFDTPGANVLTF.

The J gene is TRBJ1-5, the V gene TRBV27, with 9 nucleotides matching TRBD1. The CDR3 is made up of 14 amino acids. The germline gives CDR1 MNHEY, CDR2 SMNVEV (reference sequence). V trimming: 6 bases; J trimming: 5 bases; junction bases outside the gene matches: 5. Here the CDR3 reads CASRIGQGYQPQHF. CDR3 sequence (DNA): TGTGCCAGCAGAATCGGACAGGGGTATCAGCCCCAGCATTTT.

In this sample, this clone turned up a few times. The chain carries TRBV2 and TRBJ2-7; the D gene is possibly TRBD2 (5 bases). Germline values: CDR1 SNHLY, CDR2 FYNNEI. The CDR3 has 14 residues. Trimming pared 3 bases from V and 0 bases from J, leaving 9 bases between. CDR3 sequence: CASSDPTNSYEQYF. As DNA, the CDR3 is TGTGCCAGCAGTGACCCGACTAACTCCTACGAGCAGTACTTC.

CDR3 sequence reads: CASSPGTVNTEAFF. DNA of the CDR3: TGTGCCAGCAGCCCCGGGACAGTGAACACTGAAGCTTTCTTT. V gene TRBV7-6 combines with J gene TRBJ1-1; 7 nucleotides match TRBD1. This CDR3 comprises 14 residues. The germline gives CDR1 SGHVS, CDR2 FNYEAQ. The V and J ends lost 5 bases and 0 bases, in that order; junction bases with no gene match: 3.

The table lists this clone with a count of one. V and J are TRBV19 and TRBJ1-2, with no clear D. CDR1 and CDR2 (germline): LNHDA, SQIVND (reference sequence). This CDR3 comprises 14 residues. With 1 base removed from V and 2 bases from J, the gap between germline ends came to 8 bases. CDR3 protein: CASSIGSGNYGYTF. The CDR3 DNA is TGTGCCAGTAGTATAGGGTCGGGAAACTATGGCTACACCTTC. Full variable domain (outside the CDR3, taken from reference TRBV19 and TRBJ1-2): DGGITQSPKYLFRKEGQNVTLSCEQNLNHDAMYWYRQDPGQGLRLIYYSQIVNDFQKGDIAEGYSVSREKKESFPLTVTSAQKNPTAFYLCASSIGSGNYGYTFGSGTRLTVV.

Only one count was recorded for this clone. The chain carries TRBV5-1 and TRBJ2-1; possible D gene TRBD2, 6 bases. Germline V lookup: CDR1 SGHRS, CDR2 YFSETQ. Trimming took off 4 bases at V and 10 bases at J, with 21 bases between the two ends. This CDR3 region has 15 residues. CDR3 protein: CASSAGRTGLREQFF. CDR3 DNA: TGCGCCAGCAGCGCCGGAAGGACGGGACTCCGGGAGCAGTTCTTC.

CDR3 sequence (DNA): TGTGCCAGCCGTCCAGCGGGGGGCCGGAATGAGCAGTTCTTC. Its protein is CASRPAGGRNEQFF. The rearrangement links TRBV7-6 to TRBJ2-1; TRBD2 aligns across 9 bases. CDR3 length equals 14 residues. Losses at the gene ends were 8 bases for V and 7 bases for J; bases not matched to a gene: 9. In germline, CDR1 is SGHVS, CDR2 FNYEAQ.

At least ten counts were recorded for this clone. No DNA is shown, since the ends of the CDR3 on it are uncertain; the CDR3 is the one TCRdb lists. The chain's CDR3 is CSVGIGTGGNTF. The V and J genes are TRBV29-1 and TRBJ1-2; TRBD1 is the table's D call and was not checked against the DNA. Germline-derived CDR1 and CDR2 are SQVTM and ANQGSEA. Ends included, the CDR3 has 12 residues.

The rearrangement joins TRBV24-1 to TRBJ2-1, with a weak D call TRBD1 (6 bases). Looked up from germline, CDR1 is KGHDR and CDR2 is SFDVKD. This CDR3 is 16 amino acids long. Trimming cost V 0 bases and J 4 bases, with 12 bases left between them. The CDR3: CATSDLRPQGYNEQFF. In DNA, the CDR3 is TGTGCCACCAGTGATTTGCGCCCGCAGGGGTACAATGAGCAGTTCTTC.

The rearrangement uses TRBV7-3 and TRBJ2-6, with TRBD1 as a possible D gene (6 bases). Trimming left V 7 bases short and J 0 bases short, with 22 bases between. CDR1 is SGHTA, CDR2 FQGTGA, per germline. The CDR3 is 19 residues long. In DNA form, the CDR3 reads TGTGCCAGCACTACCATGGGGCAGGGGATGGGCTCTGGGGCCAACGTCCTGACTTTC. It specifies CASTTMGQGMGSGANVLTF. Supplemented by reference TRBV7-3 and TRBJ2-6, the full variable domain reads GAGVSQTPSNKVTEKGKYVELRCDPISGHTALYWYRQSLGQGPEFLIYFQGTGAADDSGLPNDRFFAVRPEGSVSTLKIQRTERGDSAVYLCASTTMGQGMGSGANVLTFGAGSRLTVL.

The chain has TRBV19 and TRBJ1-1; 7 positions match TRBD1. CDR3 length equals 13 residues. Germline V gene data show CDR1 as LNHDA and CDR2 as SQIVND (reference sequence). The V and J ends lost 8 bases and 4 bases, in that order; junction bases with no gene match: 7. The CDR3 loop reads CASAAQGRTEAFF. CDR3 sequence (DNA): TGTGCCAGTGCTGCACAGGGGCGCACTGAAGCTTTCTTT.

This chain joins TRBV6-6 and TRBJ1-5, with 9 bases identical to TRBD1. Trimming at V came to 6 bases and at J to 5 bases, leaving 2 bases not matched to a gene. Germline V gene lookup returns CDR1 MNHNY and CDR2 SVGAGI (reference sequence). The CDR3 contains 13 residues. CDR3 DNA sequence: TGTGCCAGCAGAGGGGACAGGGATCAGCCCCAGCATTTT. Translation gives CASRGDRDQPQHF.

Only one count was recorded for this clone. The rearrangement links TRBV5-1 to TRBJ2-2; D possibly corresponds to TRBD2 (6 bases). V was pared by 5 bases and J by 10 bases, with 15 bases between. Per the germline V gene, CDR1 is SGHRS and CDR2 is YFSETQ. CDR3 size: 13 residues. The CDR3 DNA follows: TGCGCCAGCAGTAGCCTGCGGGGCACGGAGCTGTTTTTT. This translates into CASSSLRGTELFF.

The CDR3 region has the DNA TGCGCCAGCAGCACAGACCTCCACAATGAGCAGTTCTTC. It yields the protein CASSTDLHNEQFF. The chain carries TRBV4-3 and TRBJ2-1; D not certain. Trimming took off 5 bases at V and 5 bases at J, with 10 bases between the two ends. CDR3 length: 13 residues. CDR1 is LGHNA, CDR2 YSLEER, per germline.

This rearrangement joins TRBV7-2 to TRBJ2-1; 8 bases match TRBD2. V lost 3 bases, J lost 7 bases, and 5 bases stayed unmatched. Germline-derived CDR1 and CDR2 are SGHTA and FQGNSA. This CDR3 contains 14 residues. Here the CDR3 reads CASSLERGSNEQFF. CDR3 in DNA: TGTGCCAGCAGCTTGGAGCGGGGGTCAAATGAGCAGTTCTTC.

V is TRBV7-9 and J is TRBJ2-3; TRBD2 matches 13 bases. This CDR3 region has 15 residues. The germline V gene has CDR1 SEHNR and CDR2 FQNEAQ (reference sequence). V dropped 3 bases and J dropped 5; count of bases not matched to a gene: 2. The CDR3 loop reads CASSFGTSGVDTQYF. In DNA form, the CDR3 reads TGTGCCAGCAGCTTCGGGACTAGCGGGGTAGATACGCAGTATTTT.

The chain combines TRBV6-1 with TRBJ1-6; tentative D call: TRBD1 (5 bases). The CDR3 runs 14 residues. Between the trimmed V and J ends, which lost 1 base and 9 bases, there was a span of 10 bases. Germline CDR1 and CDR2: MNHNS and SASEGT. CDR3 coding DNA: TGTGCCAGCAGTGAAGACCAGGGAAGTTCACCCCTCCACTTT. Encoded protein: CASSEDQGSSPLHF.

This clone was detected only once. The V and J genes are TRBV29-1 and TRBJ1-1; 7 positions match TRBD1. Germline CDR1 is SQVTM and CDR2 is ANQGSEA. The trim removed 4 bases at V and 6 bases at J, leaving 5 bases unmatched. The CDR3 length is 12 residues. The CDR3 nucleotides are TGCAGCGTTGGGAGGGGGACAGCTGAAGCTTTCTTT. It codes for CSVGRGTAEAFF.

This chain links TRBV24-1 with TRBJ1-2, with D hard to call. The CDR3 sequence is 15 residues long. Germline V gene sequence: CDR1 KGHDR, CDR2 SFDVKD. The germline V and J ends were trimmed by 3 bases and 0 bases, with 10 bases remaining between them. The CDR3 DNA follows: TGTGCCACCAGTGATCCGGACGGGACTAACTATGGCTACACCTTC. Translating gives CATSDPDGTNYGYTF.

This chain uses TRBV5-6 with TRBJ2-3, with D perhaps TRBD2 (6 bases). Trimming took 4 bases from V and 6 from J, leaving 9 bases between them. The CDR3 runs to 12 residues. CDR1 is SGHDT, CDR2 YYEEEE, per germline. The CDR3: CASSPGLDTQYF. For the CDR3, the DNA is TGTGCCAGCAGCCCGGGACTCGATACGCAGTATTTT.

The chain is built from TRBV2 and TRBJ2-3; D might be TRBD2 (5 bases). CDR3 length: 13 amino acids. Trimming pared 10 bases from V and 4 bases from J, leaving 15 bases between. Germline V gene sequence: CDR1 SNHLY, CDR2 FYNNEI. Here the CDR3 reads CATKQDSSDTQYF. Here the CDR3 DNA reads TGTGCCACCAAGCAGGACTCCTCAGATACGCAGTATTTT.

V usage is TRBV11-2 and J usage is TRBJ2-3; 11 bases align to TRBD2. The germline V gene encodes CDR1 SGHAT and CDR2 FQNNGV. The CDR3 consists of 16 residues. V gave up 5 bases and J gave up 8 bases; unmatched junction bases: 12. The chain's CDR3 is CASSVSGGAGEVTQYF. The CDR3 DNA follows: TGTGCCAGCAGCGTTAGCGGGGGGGCCGGCGAGGTTACGCAGTATTTT.

The chain employs TRBV6-6 and TRBJ2-7; 10 bases align to TRBD1. Trimming took 5 bases from V and 5 from J; bases not matched to a gene: 9. CDR1 MNHNY and CDR2 SVGAGI come from the germline V gene (reference sequence). There are 15 residues in the CDR3. The CDR3 region is CASSPGQGDRDEQYV. The CDR3 nucleotides are TGTGCCAGCAGTCCAGGACAGGGGGATCGTGACGAGCAGTACGTC.

The chain employs TRBV4-3 and TRBJ2-2, with D unclear. Germline CDR1 reads LGHNA; CDR2 reads YSLEER. V lost 0 bases, J lost 6 bases, and 8 bases lay in between. CDR3 length: 14 amino acids. CDR3 nucleotide sequence: TGCGCCAGCAGCCAAGACAGGTTTTCCGGGGAGCTGTTTTTT. This gives the protein CASSQDRFSGELFF.

The chain recombines TRBV28 with TRBJ2-1, with TRBD2 matching over 9 bases. Germline CDR1 is MDHEN and CDR2 is SYDVKM. J lost 2 bases, V lost 8 bases, and 10 bases had no gene match. This CDR3 comprises 16 residues. CDR3 loop: CASPPWSGGPYNEQFF. The CDR3 nucleotides are TGTGCCAGCCCGCCGTGGAGCGGGGGGCCCTACAATGAGCAGTTCTTC.

This clone appeared a single time. The chain recombines TRBV2 with TRBJ2-2, with 8 bases that match TRBD2. The CDR3 extends over 13 amino acids. The germline V gene encodes CDR1 SNHLY and CDR2 FYNNEI. The CDR3 DNA reads TGTGGGTCTGCGGGGGGCAGGACCGGGGAGCTGTTTTTT. This encodes CGSAGGRTGELFF.